A single sample is the source of the 29 T cell receptor beta chains below, sequenced in a study of shared clonotypes between healthy human individuals. The repertoire was sequenced with immunoSEQ multiplex PCR; TCRdb's copy has only in-frame clones and lacks some. The table lists 2.3 million or so clones, more than 85% of them singletons. The source material was naive CD4+ T cells from PBMCs. Subset described: CD45RA+ positively selected. These receptors all come from a man between 18 and 29 years old in good health. Some clones in this sample may be carry-over from other donors' samples.

The gene calls are TRBV2 and TRBJ2-7, with D perhaps matching TRBD1 (5 bases). This CDR3 spans 14 amino acids. Trimming removed 1 base from V and 2 bases from J, with 9 bases in between. The germline gives CDR1 SNHLY, CDR2 FYNNEI. CDR3 DNA sequence: TGTGCCAGCAGTGAAGGTGCAGGGACCTACGAGCAGTACTTC. It encodes CASSEGAGTYEQYF.

The rearrangement links TRBV14 to TRBJ2-5; TRBD1 agrees at 7 bases. Germline CDR1 SGHDN, CDR2 FVKESK. The CDR3 is 14 residues long. The V and J ends lost 5 bases and 0 bases, in that order; junction bases with no gene match: 3. CDR3 sequence reads: CASSLQGYQETQYF. In nucleotides, the CDR3 is TGTGCCAGCAGCTTACAGGGGTACCAAGAGACCCAGTACTTC.

This chain's CDR3 is CASSLLPSGSTEQFF. The CDR3 coding sequence is TGTGCCAGCAGTTTATTGCCTAGCGGGAGTACTGAGCAGTTCTTC. V gene TRBV27 combines with J gene TRBJ2-1; 10 bases agree with TRBD2. CDR1 is MNHEY, CDR2 SMNVEV, per germline (reference sequence). Trimming removed 1 base from V and 9 bases from J; junction bases left unmatched: 6. This CDR3 has 15 residues.

As concerns this clone: The same CDR3 can be traced to other DNA sequences in this sample. The V call is TRBV7-8, the J call TRBJ2-3; no reliable D call. CDR3 length: 12 residues. The V gene lost 1 base and the J gene lost 4 bases, with 3 bases spanning the gap. CDR1 is SGHVS, CDR2 FQNEAQ, per germline. In DNA form, the CDR3 reads TGTGCCAGCAGCTTAGTTGCAGATACGCAGTATTTT. Translated, it gives CASSLVADTQYF.

The chain employs TRBV19 and TRBJ2-1; weak D call: TRBD1 (5 bases). V lost 1 base to trimming and J lost 9 bases, with 13 bases between them. The germline V gene encodes CDR1 LNHDA and CDR2 SQIVND (reference sequence). CDR3 size: 14 residues. The CDR3 reads CASSIVGRVGEQFF. In DNA form, the CDR3 reads TGTGCCAGTAGTATAGTCGGCAGGGTGGGTGAGCAGTTCTTC.

The rearrangement joins TRBV11-3 to TRBJ2-5; 13 bases match TRBD2. Germline V CDR1 and CDR2: SGHNT, YENEEA. V dropped 5 bases and J dropped 1; count of bases not matched to a gene: 4. The CDR3 runs to 16 residues. The chain's CDR3 is CASSPGLAGAQETQYF. The DNA for the CDR3 is TGTGCCAGCAGCCCAGGACTAGCGGGGGCCCAAGAGACCCAGTACTTC.

The chain couples TRBV25-1 to TRBJ2-2; 7 bases are shared with TRBD1. Unmatched junction bases numbered 3, after V lost 5 bases and J lost 6 bases. The CDR3 extends over 13 amino acids. CDR1 is MGHDK, CDR2 SYGVNS, per germline. CDR3 loop: CASSKQGSGELFF. The DNA for the CDR3 is TGTGCCAGCAGTAAACAGGGGTCCGGGGAGCTGTTTTTT.

The genes are TRBV28 and TRBJ2-7; TRBD1 matches 7 bases. The CDR3 length is 14 residues. The germline V gene has CDR1 MDHEN and CDR2 SYDVKM. V was pared by 4 bases and J by 3 bases, with 6 bases of the junction left unmatched. Written as DNA, the CDR3 is TGTGCCAGCAGTTCCCTGACAGGGTTCTACGAGCAGTACTTC. Its translation: CASSSLTGFYEQYF.

As concerns this clone: Different DNA sequences within this sample yield the same CDR3. This CDR3 is CASSPRETQYF. The CDR3 DNA reads as TGTGCCAGCAGTCCAAGGGAGACCCAGTACTTC. The chain combines TRBV28 with TRBJ2-5; the D is unclear. Trimming removed 5 bases from V and 5 bases from J, with 6 bases in between. Germline V gives CDR1 MDHEN, CDR2 SYDVKM. The length of the CDR3 is 11 residues.

The rearrangement uses TRBV6-1 and TRBJ1-4; the match to TRBD1 covers 7 bases. The CDR3 totals 14 residues. Germline CDR1 is MNHNS and CDR2 is SASEGT. V was clipped by 5 bases and J by 4 bases; unmatched bases: 4. The CDR3 here is CASSWRGHNEKLFF. CDR3 DNA sequence: TGTGCCAGCAGTTGGAGGGGGCATAATGAAAAACTGTTTTTT.

The chain links TRBV5-1 to TRBJ1-1; D is perhaps TRBD1 (6 bases). Germline V gene lookup returns CDR1 SGHRS and CDR2 YFSETQ. Trimming cost V 10 bases and J 1 base, with 17 bases left between them. The CDR3 is 14 amino acids. CDR3 bases: TGCGCCTCGGCTCAAGCACAGGGGAACACTGAAGCTTTCTTT. Protein: CASAQAQGNTEAFF.

This clone occurred a few times. This CDR3 is CASSLNPRDRPGEQYF. CDR3 sequence (DNA): TGCGCCAGCAGCTTGAACCCTCGGGACAGGCCAGGAGAGCAGTACTTC. The chain uses TRBV5-1 and TRBJ2-7; 8 bases align to TRBD1. CDR1 is SGHRS, CDR2 YFSETQ, per germline. With 1 base clipped from V and 7 bases from J, the junction kept 13 bases outside the gene matches. CDR3 length: 16 residues.

This clone was seen only once. The chain joins TRBV5-1 to TRBJ2-7; 9 positions agree with TRBD1. In germline, CDR1 is SGHRS, CDR2 YFSETQ. The CDR3 has 14 amino acids. V was pared by 6 bases and J by 6 bases, with 10 bases of the junction left unmatched. The CDR3 region is CASKIQGASGEQYF. CDR3 bases: TGCGCCAGCAAAATACAGGGGGCATCAGGCGAGCAGTACTTC. Full variable domain (outside the CDR3, taken from reference TRBV5-1 and TRBJ2-7): KAGVTQTPRYLIKTRGQQVTLSCSPISGHRSVSWYQQTPGQGLQFLFEYFSETQRNKGNFPGRFSGRQFSNSRSEMNVSTLELGDSALYLCASKIQGASGEQYFGPGTRLTVT.

V usage is TRBV11-2 and J usage is TRBJ1-6; the match to TRBD1 covers 11 bases. This CDR3 region has 15 residues. CDR1 and CDR2 from the germline V gene are SGHAT and FQNNGV. The V and J ends lost 4 bases and 10 bases, in that order; junction bases with no gene match: 6. CDR3: CASSSPGTGGSPLHF. The CDR3 region has the DNA TGTGCCAGCAGCTCCCCCGGGACAGGGGGATCACCCCTCCACTTT.

The chain recombines TRBV5-5 with TRBJ2-5; 8 bases are a match to TRBD2. From germline, CDR1 is SGHKS and CDR2 YYEKEE (reference sequence). J lost 5 bases, V lost 5 bases, and 14 bases had no gene match. The CDR3 sequence is 16 residues long. Written as DNA, the CDR3 is TGTGCCAGCAGTCTTACCCTGCGGGAGGCCTGGGAGACCCAGTACTTC. Translated, it gives CASSLTLREAWETQYF.

The CDR3 region has the DNA TGTGCCAGCAGCCCTCTAGCGGTTGGTTACAATGAGCAGTTCTTC. Its protein is CASSPLAVGYNEQFF. The gene calls are TRBV7-9 and TRBJ2-1; 7 bases are a match to TRBD2. Germline V gene data show CDR1 as SEHNR and CDR2 as FQNEAQ (reference sequence). J lost 4 bases, V lost 5 bases, and 8 bases had no gene match. CDR3 size: 15 residues.

The V and J genes are TRBV19 and TRBJ2-7, with 9 bases matching TRBD2. The CDR3 totals 14 residues. With V trimmed by 5 bases and J by 3 bases, 5 bases remained unmatched. CDR1 is LNHDA and CDR2 is SQIVND in the germline V gene (reference sequence). Here the CDR3 DNA reads TGTGCCAGTAGTCTTAGCGGGAGTATCTACGAGCAGTACTTC. Translating gives CASSLSGSIYEQYF.

The rearrangement uses TRBV7-3 and TRBJ1-1, with unresolved D. V lost 2 bases to trimming and J lost 4 bases, with 14 bases between them. CDR1 and CDR2 from the germline V gene are SGHTA and FQGTGA. This CDR3 region has 15 residues. CDR3 residues: CASSLFGVRVTEAFF. In DNA form, the CDR3 reads TGTGCCAGCAGCTTATTTGGGGTTCGAGTCACTGAAGCTTTCTTT. Looking up the rest from reference TRBV7-3 and TRBJ1-1 gives the full variable domain: GAGVSQTPSNKVTEKGKYVELRCDPISGHTALYWYRQSLGQGPEFLIYFQGTGAADDSGLPNDRFFAVRPEGSVSTLKIQRTERGDSAVYLCASSLFGVRVTEAFFGQGTRLTVV.

The chain combines TRBV28 with TRBJ1-4, with D maybe TRBD1 (5 bases). The CDR3 spans 16 residues. Between the trimmed V and J ends, which lost 0 bases and 8 bases, there was a span of 16 bases. Germline values: CDR1 MDHEN, CDR2 SYDVKM. The CDR3 DNA reads TGTGCCAGCAGTTTATGGTTAGGGCAGGGTCGCGAAAAACTGTTTTTT. This sequence encodes CASSLWLGQGREKLFF.

Turning to this clone: The identical CDR3 is also encoded by other nucleotide sequences in the sample. The chain employs TRBV7-9 and TRBJ1-2; D unresolved. Trimming pared 5 bases from V and 8 bases from J, leaving 15 bases between. Per germline, CDR1 SEHNR and CDR2 FQNEAQ (reference sequence). CDR3 length: 13 amino acids. Written as DNA, the CDR3 is TGTGCCAGCAGCCCGAGCGGGGTATACGGCTACACCTTC. This encodes CASSPSGVYGYTF.

This chain links TRBV19 with TRBJ2-1; no clear D gene. V gave up 3 bases and J gave up 2 bases, with 8 bases separating them. In germline, CDR1 is LNHDA, CDR2 SQIVND (reference sequence). This CDR3 has 14 residues. The CDR3, as DNA: TGTGCCAGTAGTATCAGGAGTACCTACAATGAGCAGTTCTTC. Residues: CASSIRSTYNEQFF.

The chain combines TRBV30 with TRBJ2-7, with a tentative D call TRBD2 (5 bases). Germline V gene lookup returns CDR1 GTSNPN and CDR2 SVGIG (reference sequence). CDR3 length: 14 residues. Trimming pared 5 bases from V and 4 bases from J, leaving 18 bases between. CDR3 DNA sequence: TGTGCCTGGCTCGTTTGGGGAGATAAGTACGAGCAGTACTTC. This translates into CAWLVWGDKYEQYF.

This clone was seen a handful of times. The chain uses TRBV5-1 and TRBJ1-2, with no clear D. The germline CDR1 and CDR2 sequences are SGHRS and YFSETQ. V lost 5 bases and J lost 2, with 10 bases in between. The CDR3 spans 13 residues. CDR3 coding DNA: TGCGCCAGCAGGCATGACGGCAACTATGGCTACACCTTC. This encodes CASRHDGNYGYTF.

V usage is TRBV7-2 and J usage is TRBJ2-7; no reliable D call. V lost 5 bases, J lost 1 base, and 12 bases lay in between. Germline lookup yields CDR1 SGHTA and CDR2 FQGNSA. The CDR3 length is 14 residues. CDR3 protein: CASSPGRQSYEQYF. CDR3 bases: TGTGCCAGCAGCCCCGGGCGGCAGTCCTACGAGCAGTACTTC.

This sequence joins TRBV5-1 and TRBJ1-2; possible D gene TRBD1, 6 bases. The CDR3 spans 13 residues. The germline V gene has CDR1 SGHRS and CDR2 YFSETQ. Trimming removed 0 bases from V and 7 bases from J, with 10 bases in between. CDR3 residues: CASSLDREVGYTF. CDR3 in DNA: TGCGCCAGCAGCTTGGACAGGGAGGTTGGCTACACCTTC.

This sequence joins TRBV14 and TRBJ1-1, with TRBD1 matching 8 bases. Germline V lookup: CDR1 SGHDN, CDR2 FVKESK. The CDR3 runs 15 residues. V lost 4 bases to trimming and J lost 5 bases; unmatched junction nucleotides: 9. CDR3 region: CASSLTQGAWTEAFF. CDR3 sequence (DNA): TGTGCCAGCAGCCTTACCCAGGGGGCCTGGACTGAAGCTTTCTTT.

The chain joins TRBV5-1 to TRBJ1-2; D ambiguous. V was clipped by 0 bases and J by 3 bases, with 9 bases between them. Germline V gene lookup returns CDR1 SGHRS and CDR2 YFSETQ. The CDR3 sequence is 14 residues long. CDR3 nucleotides: TGCGCCAGCAGCTTGGACGCGGAGGACTATGGCTACACCTTC. Translated, it gives CASSLDAEDYGYTF.

The table lists this clone with a count of one. The same CDR3 is also encoded by other DNA sequences in this sample. V usage is TRBV7-3 and J usage is TRBJ2-1; 7 bases map to TRBD1. The V gene end was trimmed by 4 bases and the J gene end by 3 bases; junction bases not matched to a gene: 0. This CDR3 is built from 13 residues. Germline CDR1 SGHTA, CDR2 FQGTGA. The DNA for the CDR3 is TGTGCCAGCAGCTGGGACAGCTACAATGAGCAGTTCTTC. Its protein is CASSWDSYNEQFF.

V is TRBV14 and J is TRBJ2-2; 13 bases map to TRBD2. V lost 2 bases to trimming and J lost 0 bases; unmatched junction nucleotides: 9. The CDR3 consists of 20 residues. Per the germline V gene, CDR1 is SGHDN and CDR2 is FVKESK. Here the CDR3 reads CASSQFGQLAGGPNTGELFF. The CDR3, as DNA: TGTGCCAGCAGCCAATTCGGGCAACTAGCGGGAGGGCCGAACACCGGGGAGCTGTTTTTT.